One sample yielded the 27 T cell receptor beta chains listed below, sequenced in a study of cytomegalovirus exposure and HLA in healthy donors. Profiling relied on immunoSEQ multiplex PCR, and the TCRdb table lists in-frame clones only, not all of them. The profile covers about 160,000 clones, with 95% to 96% appearing a single time and about 0.89% taken by the ten largest. The sample was PBMCs. These receptor sequences come from a woman between 18 and 29 years old in good health and CMV-seronegative.

J is TRBJ2-1 and V is TRBV11-3, with D maybe TRBD1 (5 bases). With 6 bases removed from V and 5 bases from J, the gap between germline ends came to 20 bases. CDR3 length equals 16 residues. Germline lookup yields CDR1 SGHNT and CDR2 YENEEA. The CDR3 DNA follows: TGTGCCAGCAGTCGAAGCAGGGCGTTGGGCCACAATGAGCAGTTCTTC. Protein: CASSRSRALGHNEQFF.

The gene calls are TRBV7-5 and TRBJ2-7; the D call of TRBD1 is as the table states it, not checked on the DNA. TRBV7-5 is an annotated pseudogene. The CDR3 is 14 amino acids. The CDR3 here is CARSPDKLLYEQYF. The CDR3, as DNA: TGTGCCAGAAGCCCAGACAAATTACTCTACGAGCAGTACTTC.

The rearrangement uses TRBV14 and TRBJ2-1; 7 bases are a match to TRBD2. J lost 0 bases, V lost 4 bases, and 3 bases had no gene match. Per germline, CDR1 SGHDN and CDR2 FVKESK. CDR3 length: 15 amino acids. CDR3 DNA sequence: TGTGCCAGCAGCCCTCAGCGGGGCTCCTACAATGAGCAGTTCTTC. Encoded protein: CASSPQRGSYNEQFF. Supplemented by reference TRBV14 and TRBJ2-1, the full variable domain reads EAGVTQFPSHSVIEKGQTVTLRCDPISGHDNLYWYRRVMGKEIKFLLHFVKESKQDESGMPNNRFLAERTGGTYSTLKVQPAELEDSGVYFCASSPQRGSYNEQFFGPGTRLTVL.

The rearrangement links TRBV13 to TRBJ2-7; 7 bases map to TRBD1. Trimming removed 5 bases from V and 5 bases from J; junction bases left unmatched: 9. This CDR3 has 14 amino acids. CDR1 is PRHDT and CDR2 is FYEKMQ in the germline V gene (reference sequence). For the CDR3, the DNA is TGTGCCAGCAGCAGTCGACAGGGAAGCGACGAGCAGTACTTC. Residues: CASSSRQGSDEQYF.

The gene calls are TRBV2 and TRBJ2-5; TRBD2 matches at 13 bases. The germline V gene has CDR1 SNHLY and CDR2 FYNNEI. The junction had 2 bases not matched to a gene; V was cut back by 7 bases and J by 3 bases. CDR3 length: 14 residues. CDR3 DNA: TGTGCCAGCACCGGGACTAGCGGGGAAGAGACCCAGTACTTC. Its protein product is CASTGTSGEETQYF.

The chain is built from TRBV9 and TRBJ2-7; the D gene is possibly TRBD2 (5 bases). Trimming took 2 bases from V and 3 from J, leaving 24 bases between them. The CDR3 has 18 amino acids. Germline V gene data show CDR1 as SGDLS and CDR2 as YYNGEE. Written as DNA, the CDR3 is TGTGCCAGCAGCGTCCAAGACGCGGCAGGCGGGTCGGTCTACGAGCAGTACTTC. Its translation: CASSVQDAAGGSVYEQYF.

The genes are TRBV4-1 and TRBJ1-5; 10 bases map to TRBD1. CDR1 MGHRA and CDR2 YSYEKL come from the germline V gene. V shed 0 bases, J shed 2 bases, and the junction held 13 bases outside the gene matches. There are 20 residues in the CDR3. Written as DNA, the CDR3 is TGCGCCAGCAGCCAAGATCTGTACAGGGACAGGGGAGGCGGCAATCAGCCCCAGCATTTT. Translating gives CASSQDLYRDRGGGNQPQHF.

The genes are TRBV7-9 and TRBJ2-2; 8 nucleotides align to TRBD2. J lost 6 bases, V lost 3 bases, and 6 bases had no gene match. The CDR3 contains 15 residues. Germline V gene data show CDR1 as SEHNR and CDR2 as FQNEAQ (reference sequence). The CDR3 nucleotides are TGTGCCAGCAGCTTCTACCCACTAGCGGCCGGGGAGCTGTTTTTT. As protein: CASSFYPLAAGELFF.

A remark on this clone: The identical CDR3 is also encoded by other nucleotide sequences in the sample. The CDR3 loop is CASSSQGYEQYF. CDR3 nucleotides: TGCGCCAGCAGCTCCCAGGGCTACGAGCAGTACTTC. The V gene is TRBV5-1, the J gene TRBJ2-7; D may be TRBD1 (5 bases). The CDR3 covers 12 residues. In germline, CDR1 is SGHRS, CDR2 YFSETQ. V was pared by 3 bases and J by 3 bases, with 7 bases between.

Here the CDR3 reads CASSETDSNQPQHF. CDR3 DNA sequence: TGTGCCAGCAGTGAAACGGACAGTAATCAGCCCCAGCATTTT. The chain joins TRBV2 to TRBJ1-5, with D possibly being TRBD1 (6 bases). V dropped 2 bases and J dropped 4 bases, with 9 bases sitting between them. Germline CDR1 is SNHLY and CDR2 is FYNNEI. The CDR3 extends over 14 amino acids.

The chain couples TRBV5-1 to TRBJ2-7, with D tentatively TRBD1 (5 bases). There are 17 residues in the CDR3. Trimming left V 1 base short and J 0 bases short, with 17 bases between. Germline CDR1 and CDR2: SGHRS and YFSETQ. For the CDR3, the DNA is TGCGCCAGCAGCTTGTGGGAACAGGTCCTGAGCTCCTACGAGCAGTACTTC. It encodes CASSLWEQVLSSYEQYF.

V and J are TRBV10-3 and TRBJ2-7, with no clear D. The germline V gene has CDR1 ENHRY and CDR2 SYGVKD. CDR3 size: 12 residues. Trimming cost V 0 bases and J 7 bases, with 7 bases left between them. The CDR3 spells CAISESRSEQYF. As DNA, the CDR3 is TGTGCCATCAGTGAGTCGAGGTCTGAGCAGTACTTC.

The rearrangement links TRBV6-6 to TRBJ2-7; 9 nucleotides align to TRBD1. Germline CDR1 MNHNY, CDR2 SVGAGI (reference sequence). The CDR3 contains 16 residues. The V gene end was trimmed by 5 bases and the J gene end by 1 base; junction bases not matched to a gene: 9. The CDR3 spells CASSPPGQGASYEQYF. The DNA for the CDR3 is TGTGCCAGCAGTCCCCCGGGACAGGGAGCATCCTACGAGCAGTACTTC.

V is TRBV7-3 and J is TRBJ1-1; D perhaps matches TRBD1 (5 bases). The CDR3 is made up of 13 amino acids. Germline CDR1 SGHTA, CDR2 FQGTGA. Trimming took 5 bases from V and 0 from J, leaving 7 bases between them. CDR3 sequence reads: CASSQGVNTEAFF. CDR3 sequence (DNA): TGTGCCAGCAGCCAAGGGGTGAACACTGAAGCTTTCTTT.

The sample holds one count of this clone. The chain joins TRBV19 to TRBJ2-1; 9 bases align to TRBD2. The CDR3 loop spans 14 amino acids. With V trimmed by 3 bases and J by 9 bases, 6 bases remained unmatched. CDR1 and CDR2 from the germline V gene are LNHDA and SQIVND (reference sequence). The CDR3 protein is CASSISGGPGEQFF. CDR3 nucleotides: TGTGCCAGTAGTATTAGCGGGGGCCCGGGTGAGCAGTTCTTC.

This sequence joins TRBV6-5 and TRBJ2-7; 10 nucleotides align to TRBD1. This CDR3 is 15 amino acids long. Germline V gene data show CDR1 as MNHEY and CDR2 as SVGAGI. Trimming at V came to 5 bases and at J to 4 bases, leaving 8 bases not matched to a gene. CDR3 bases: TGTGCCAGCAGTCCCGGGACAGGGGCACAATACGAGCAGTACTTC. Its translation is CASSPGTGAQYEQYF.

The rearrangement joins TRBV27 to TRBJ1-2, with 9 bases lining up with TRBD1. Trimming cost V 7 bases and J 2 bases; bases outside gene matches: 17. This CDR3 comprises 18 residues. CDR1 MNHEY and CDR2 SMNVEV come from the germline V gene (reference sequence). The CDR3 sequence is CASTRGEPGQGTNYGYTF. As DNA, the CDR3 is TGTGCCAGCACTCGGGGGGAACCGGGACAGGGTACCAACTATGGCTACACCTTC.

This clone appeared a few times. The CDR3 DNA is TGTGCCAGCAGCGTAGGGCAAACAGAGACCCAGTACTTC. Encoded protein: CASSVGQTETQYF. J is TRBJ2-5 and V is TRBV9, with D hard to call. Per germline, CDR1 SGDLS and CDR2 YYNGEE. This CDR3 has 13 amino acids. Trimming took 0 bases from V and 4 from J, leaving 7 bases between them.

As for this clone: Within the sample, other DNA sequences also encode this same CDR3. This chain uses TRBV6-1 with TRBJ2-5; 8 bases are a match to TRBD2. The CDR3 loop spans 14 amino acids. The V gene's germline CDR1 is MNHNS and CDR2 SASEGT. J lost 5 bases, V lost 3 bases, and 5 bases had no gene match. CDR3 loop: CASSEAGGRETQYF. The DNA of the CDR3 is TGTGCCAGCAGTGAGGCGGGGGGACGGGAGACCCAGTACTTC.

This sequence joins TRBV7-3 and TRBJ2-5, with 9 bases that match TRBD2. After removal of 1 base from V and 4 bases from J, the junction contained 7 bases not matched to a gene. Germline V CDR1 and CDR2: SGHTA, FQGTGA. This CDR3 spans 16 amino acids. CDR3 residues: CASSLRGGGALETQYF. Written as DNA, the CDR3 is TGTGCCAGCAGCTTAAGGGGCGGGGGGGCCCTAGAGACCCAGTACTTC.

This clone was counted only a few times. The V gene is TRBV9, the J gene TRBJ1-2; the match to TRBD1 covers 7 bases. The V gene end was trimmed by 2 bases and the J gene end by 4 bases; junction bases not matched to a gene: 8. CDR1 SGDLS and CDR2 YYNGEE come from the germline V gene. This CDR3 has 15 residues. The CDR3 nucleotides read TGTGCCAGCAGCGTCGGGACAGCAGGACGCTATGGCTACACCTTC. It translates to CASSVGTAGRYGYTF.

This chain uses TRBV6-5 with TRBJ1-2, with a tentative D call TRBD1 (5 bases). Trimming shortened V by 5 bases and J by 2 bases, and 12 bases separated the two germline ends. This CDR3 spans 14 amino acids. In germline, CDR1 is MNHEY, CDR2 SVGAGI. The chain's CDR3 is CASSRIRGNYGYTF. CDR3 DNA sequence: TGTGCCAGCAGTAGAATACGGGGGAACTATGGCTACACCTTC.

The chain couples TRBV5-1 to TRBJ1-1, with no clear D. The V gene lost 2 bases and the J gene lost 4 bases, with 24 bases spanning the gap. The CDR3 loop spans 18 amino acids. Germline values: CDR1 SGHRS, CDR2 YFSETQ. The CDR3 region has the DNA TGCGCCAGCAGCTTAGAATTAGGTCAGACAACTTCCCGCACTGAAGCTTTCTTT. This codes for CASSLELGQTTSRTEAFF.

J is TRBJ2-7 and V is TRBV6-9; D unresolved. Germline assignment: CDR1 MNHGY and CDR2 SVAAGI. Trimming took off 1 base at V and 3 bases at J, with 7 bases between the two ends. The CDR3 is 13 residues long. CDR3 sequence: CASSYFHNYEQYF. CDR3 DNA: TGTGCCAGCAGTTATTTTCACAACTACGAGCAGTACTTC.

The chain uses TRBV7-3 and TRBJ2-2; D gene ambiguous. Germline V CDR1 and CDR2: SGHTA, FQGTGA. The CDR3 runs 14 residues. V lost 3 bases and J lost 0, with 5 bases in between. CDR3 protein: CASSFGANTGELFF. The CDR3 DNA reads as TGTGCCAGCAGCTTCGGTGCGAACACCGGGGAGCTGTTTTTT.

This chain joins TRBV6-1 and TRBJ1-4; 9 bases are shared with TRBD1. From germline, CDR1 is MNHNS and CDR2 SASEGT. V trimming: 0 bases; J trimming: 8 bases; junction bases outside the gene matches: 7. The CDR3 length is 16 residues. Written as DNA, the CDR3 is TGTGCCAGCAGTGAAGCGCCGGACAGGGGAGGGGAAAAACTGTTTTTT. Its protein product is CASSEAPDRGGEKLFF.

The rearrangement uses TRBV7-9 and TRBJ2-5, with TRBD1 identical over 9 bases. This CDR3 has 15 amino acids. The V segment lost 2 bases and the J segment 5 bases; nucleotides outside the gene matches: 6. Per the germline V gene, CDR1 is SEHNR and CDR2 is FQNEAQ (reference sequence). CDR3 nucleotides: TGTGCCAGCAGCTTACCTATGACAGGGGGGGAGACCCAGTACTTC. Its translation: CASSLPMTGGETQYF.